Sequencing of this T cell receptor gamma chain was carried out in a study of gamma delta lymphoproliferative disorders and STAT genes. Background on the study: Each gamma-chain library started from at least 50 ng of genomic DNA, using the LymphoTrack Dx TCRG Assay. The EuroClonality-NGS protocol was used to prepare delta libraries.

PBMCs from patients and controls supplied the genomic DNA for sequencing. The CDR3 length is 17 residues, termini included. TCRdb called clones from the multiplex PCR reads again using CATT. The sample lists hundreds of gamma-chain clones; around 30% were seen once. Study-wide findings and caveats: Leukemic cells skewed toward terminal effectors, unlike likely varied control T cells.

By sample share, this clone is large. Its antigen is undetermined. No DNA is shown, since the ends of the CDR3 on it are uncertain; the CDR3 is the one TCRdb lists. Additional DNA sequences in this sample encode the identical CDR3. The clonotype was recovered from a human donor in good health. The sequencing sample was made of blood. A V gene of TRGV11 was called, but no J gene was assigned. TRGV11 is treated as an ORF (open reading frame) with a function not yet certain. The CDR3 region is CTTVPAGLGTNYYKKLF.